One and the same sample provided the 20 T cell receptor beta chains below, sequenced in a study of shared clonotypes between healthy human individuals. Clones were sequenced by immunoSEQ multiplex PCR, and TCRdb holds only the in-frame ones, with some missing. The data contain a few million clones, around nine tenths of them singletons. The material sequenced was naive CD4+ T cells sorted from blood. Subset: CD45RA+ positively selected. These receptors all stem from a man aged 18 to 30 in good health.

This rearrangement joins TRBV30 to TRBJ1-4; no definite D call. From germline, CDR1 is GTSNPN and CDR2 SVGIG (reference sequence). The germline V and J ends were trimmed by 0 bases and 8 bases, with 10 bases remaining between them. The CDR3 is 13 residues long. The CDR3: CAWSVRRGEKLFF. Here the CDR3 DNA reads TGTGCCTGGAGTGTCCGGAGAGGCGAAAAACTGTTTTTT.

The chain uses TRBV6-5 and TRBJ1-4; D is unresolved. The CDR3 is 14 amino acids. V lost 5 bases and J 8 bases, leaving 15 bases between the germline ends. Germline CDR1 MNHEY, CDR2 SVGAGI. In DNA, the CDR3 is TGTGCCAGCAGTCCACCTGAGAGACGGGAAAAACTGTTTTTT. Its protein product is CASSPPERREKLFF.

The chain joins TRBV5-4 to TRBJ2-5; TRBD1 agrees at 8 bases. The CDR3 has 15 residues. Trimming took 4 bases from V and 5 from J; bases not matched to a gene: 10. The germline V gene encodes CDR1 SGHNT and CDR2 YYREEE (reference sequence). The CDR3 DNA sequence: TGTGCCAGCAGCCCTGGACAGGGAAGGCGGGAGACCCAGTACTTC. Protein: CASSPGQGRRETQYF.

The chain uses TRBV21-1 and TRBJ2-2; whether TRBD1, the table's D call, matches the DNA was not checked. TRBV21-1 is designated a pseudogene. The CDR3 length is 15 residues. The CDR3 region is CASSFRTGGLGELFF. The DNA of the CDR3 is TGTGCCAGCAGCTTCCGGACAGGGGGCTTGGGGGAGCTGTTTTTT.

This sequence joins TRBV4-2 and TRBJ2-7; 7 nucleotides agree with TRBD1. The germline CDR1 and CDR2 sequences are LGHNA and YNFKEQ. With 5 bases clipped from V and 4 bases from J, the junction kept 11 bases outside the gene matches. CDR3 size: 15 residues. DNA of the CDR3: TGTGCCAGCAGCAAAGGAGACAGGGATGGATACGAGCAGTACTTC. It translates to CASSKGDRDGYEQYF.

The chain has TRBV10-3 and TRBJ2-7; a weak D match, TRBD2 (6 bases). With 8 bases removed from V and 1 base from J, the gap between germline ends came to 12 bases. Germline CDR1 is ENHRY and CDR2 is SYGVKD. CDR3 size: 13 residues. CDR3 protein: CAIGSRESYEQYF. The CDR3 DNA reads TGTGCCATCGGCTCCCGGGAGTCCTACGAGCAGTACTTC.

This chain uses TRBV6-5 with TRBJ1-2; D is unclear. Germline V CDR1 and CDR2: MNHEY, SVGAGI. The V and J ends lost 6 bases and 0 bases respectively, with 14 bases between them. The CDR3 is 15 residues long. This CDR3 is CASSPVPDANYGYTF. In DNA form, the CDR3 reads TGTGCCAGCAGCCCAGTCCCTGATGCTAACTATGGCTACACCTTC.

The chain is built from TRBV13 and TRBJ2-1, with D possibly matching TRBD2 (6 bases). This CDR3 is built from 19 residues. Per germline, CDR1 PRHDT and CDR2 FYEKMQ (reference sequence). Trimming stripped 3 bases from V and 2 bases from J, with 23 bases between. The DNA of the CDR3 is TGTGCCAGCAGCTTCGGGGGTAAAAAGCGCAACTCCCCCTACAATGAGCAGTTCTTC. Amino acids: CASSFGGKKRNSPYNEQFF.

The chain joins TRBV7-2 to TRBJ2-2; D is uncertain. CDR1 and CDR2 (germline): SGHTA, FQGNSA. The V gene lost 3 bases and the J gene lost 1 base, with 6 bases spanning the gap. The CDR3 totals 14 residues. The CDR3 DNA reads TGTGCCAGCAGCTTGAGAAGGAACACCGGGGAGCTGTTTTTT. Its protein product is CASSLRRNTGELFF.

Regarding this clone: Other DNA sequences in this specimen translate into the identical CDR3. The rearrangement uses TRBV7-2 and TRBJ2-7; D tentatively reads TRBD1 or TRBD2 (5 bases each). Per the germline V gene, CDR1 is SGHTA and CDR2 is FQGNSA. The CDR3 totals 15 residues. Trimming left V 1 base short and J 3 bases short, with 13 bases between. Written as DNA, the CDR3 is TGTGCCAGCAGCTTAGTGGGGGACGTTAGCTACGAGCAGTACTTC. It encodes CASSLVGDVSYEQYF.

The chain carries TRBV10-3 and TRBJ2-2; 9 nucleotides line up with TRBD2. V lost 8 bases to trimming and J lost 1 base; unmatched junction nucleotides: 5. The CDR3 contains 15 residues. CDR1 is ENHRY and CDR2 is SYGVKD in the germline V gene. The CDR3 nucleotides are TGTGCCATCTCTTTAGCGGGGGAGAACACCGGGGAGCTGTTTTTT. Encoded protein: CAISLAGENTGELFF.

V is TRBV25-1 and J is TRBJ1-1; D gene unclear. The germline V gene encodes CDR1 MGHDK and CDR2 SYGVNS. The CDR3 has 12 amino acids. V lost 3 bases and J lost 5, with 7 bases in between. The DNA of the CDR3 is TGTGCCAGCAGTGAGGTGGGGACTGAAGCTTTCTTT. Translated, it gives CASSEVGTEAFF.

In this sample, this clone turned up once. The sample holds other DNA sequences that translate to the same CDR3. The V gene is TRBV5-1, the J gene TRBJ2-3; a weak D match, TRBD1 (6 bases). The V and J ends lost 0 bases and 2 bases respectively, with 10 bases between them. The V gene's germline CDR1 is SGHRS and CDR2 YFSETQ. This CDR3 contains 15 residues. The CDR3 DNA reads TGCGCCAGCAGCTTGGTGGGGGCTTCCACAGATACGCAGTATTTT. It encodes CASSLVGASTDTQYF.

On this clone: At one boundary the junction diverges from the germline segment, which might be a read error. The chain has TRBV5-1 and TRBJ1-5; a possible D gene is TRBD1 (5 bases). Germline lookup yields CDR1 SGHRS and CDR2 YFSETQ. The CDR3 is made up of 14 amino acids. The DNA for the CDR3 is TGTGCCAGCAGCACGGGACTGAGCAATCAGCCCCAGCATTTT. Translating gives CASSTGLSNQPQHF.

This sequence joins TRBV19 and TRBJ2-1; TRBD2 is a possible D gene (5 bases). Trimming shortened V by 7 bases and J by 0 bases, and 10 bases separated the two germline ends. The germline V gene has CDR1 LNHDA and CDR2 SQIVND (reference sequence). The CDR3 runs 14 residues. This CDR3 is CASKRAASYNEQFF. The DNA of the CDR3 is TGTGCCAGTAAAAGAGCGGCCTCCTACAATGAGCAGTTCTTC.

As regards this clone: Other DNA sequences within the sample encode an identical CDR3. J is TRBJ2-7 and V is TRBV2, with 14 nucleotides matching TRBD2. Per the germline V gene, CDR1 is SNHLY and CDR2 is FYNNEI. J gave up 3 bases and V 6 bases, and 1 base lay outside the gene matches. The CDR3 runs 14 residues. DNA of the CDR3: TGTGCCAGCAGCGGACTAGCGGGGGGCTACGAGCAGTACTTC. Its protein product is CASSGLAGGYEQYF.

The chain combines TRBV2 with TRBJ1-1; 7 bases align to TRBD1. The ends lost 8 bases at V and 3 bases at J; junction bases unmatched: 9. Per germline, CDR1 SNHLY and CDR2 FYNNEI. The CDR3 loop spans 14 amino acids. CDR3 sequence reads: CASYQAGGDTEAFF. Here the CDR3 DNA reads TGTGCCAGCTACCAGGCAGGGGGGGACACTGAAGCTTTCTTT.

In its sample, this clone was seen once. The gene calls are TRBV10-2 and TRBJ2-5; TRBD2 might be the D (5 bases). CDR1 is WSHSY and CDR2 is SAAADI in the germline V gene. The CDR3 contains 13 residues. Trimming shortened V by 7 bases and J by 4 bases, and 13 bases separated the two germline ends. The CDR3 reads CASNGNPLETQYF. The DNA for the CDR3 is TGCGCCAGCAACGGGAACCCCTTAGAGACCCAGTACTTC.

The V gene is TRBV29-1, the J gene TRBJ2-3, with 8 positions matching TRBD1. CDR3 length equals 13 residues. The V gene's germline CDR1 is SQVTM and CDR2 ANQGSEA. The V gene end was trimmed by 3 bases and the J gene end by 5 bases; junction bases not matched to a gene: 4. The CDR3 here is CSVDARGQDTQYF. The CDR3 nucleotides are TGCAGCGTTGATGCCAGGGGGCAAGATACGCAGTATTTT.

The chain combines TRBV5-1 with TRBJ2-5; D is unresolved. CDR3 length: 15 residues. CDR1 is SGHRS and CDR2 is YFSETQ in the germline V gene. Trimming stripped 3 bases from V and 2 bases from J, with 14 bases between. CDR3 sequence reads: CASSSTLRVQETQYF. The CDR3 region has the DNA TGCGCCAGCAGCTCCACCCTTCGGGTGCAAGAGACCCAGTACTTC.